These 9 T cell receptor beta chains came from one sample sequenced in a study of blood T cells in healthy people across ages. It was with a sample-barcoded 5' primer and a J-beta primer mix that a second PCR of roughly 6 to 12 cycles was run. TCRdb fed the 5' RACE reads into MiXCR, producing one record per CDR3 protein. The sample carries approximately 760,000 distinct CDR3 sequences, around a quarter recorded once. This sample also appeared in a second study, on T cells of mothers and their children.

The sample comprised blood. The receptors were sampled from a boy aged 5-17 years in good health.

In the case of this clonotype: It may be a read error: a sequence one base away is much more abundant. The chain is built from TRBV28 and TRBJ2-5; D remains ambiguous. With 6 bases removed from V and 2 bases from J, the gap between germline ends came to 19 bases. This CDR3 region has 16 residues. Germline assignment: CDR1 MDHEN and CDR2 SYDVKM. For the CDR3, the DNA is TGTGCCAGCAGGAAACAGCTTAAGCCTCAACAAGAGACCCAGTACTTC. Translated: CASRKQLKPQQETQYF.

The chain is built from TRBV27 and TRBJ2-6, with 10 positions matching TRBD1. The length of the CDR3 is 18 residues. Germline V lookup: CDR1 MNHEY, CDR2 SMNVEV (reference sequence). Trimming cost V 5 bases and J 2 bases; bases outside gene matches: 9. The CDR3, as DNA: TGTGCCAGCAGTGCAGACGGACAGGGGGTGGCTGGGGCCAACGTCCTGACTTTC. It specifies CASSADGQGVAGANVLTF.

Remarks on this clonotype: At one boundary the junction diverges from the germline segment, which might be a read error. CDR3 amino acids: CANSLGEPGVVDEQYF. The CDR3 bases are TGTGCCAACAGCCTGGGCGAGCCAGGGGTGGTAGACGAGCAGTACTTC. The rearrangement links TRBV7-9 to TRBJ2-7, with D possibly TRBD1 on 6 matching bases. Germline V gene sequence: CDR1 SEHNR, CDR2 FQNEAQ (reference sequence). CDR3 length equals 16 residues.

This clonotype occurred a few times. The chain is built from TRBV20-1 and TRBJ1-6; 8 bases fit TRBD1. J was trimmed by 3 bases and V by 2 bases; bases with no gene match: 3. The CDR3 loop spans 15 amino acids. Germline values: CDR1 DFQATT, CDR2 SNEGSKA (reference sequence). The CDR3 is CSARPDRGYNSPLHF. DNA of the CDR3: TGCAGTGCTAGACCAGACAGGGGCTATAATTCACCCCTCCACTTT.

This sequence joins TRBV7-8 and TRBJ2-7, with TRBD1 identical over 8 bases. With 5 bases clipped from V and 4 bases from J, the junction kept 13 bases outside the gene matches. The germline V gene has CDR1 SGHVS and CDR2 FQNEAQ. The CDR3 has 16 amino acids. CDR3 coding DNA: TGTGCCAGCAGCGCGAGAGCAGGGGGCGCAAGGTACGAGCAGTACTTC. Protein: CASSARAGGARYEQYF.

This clonotype was counted a few times. V gene TRBV3-1 combines with J gene TRBJ2-7; 14 nucleotides align to TRBD2. Losses at the gene ends were 2 bases for V and 4 bases for J; bases not matched to a gene: 4. The CDR3 loop spans 16 amino acids. CDR1 is LGHDT, CDR2 YNNKEL, per germline (reference sequence). This chain's CDR3 is CASSQSGTSGGYEQYF. CDR3 DNA: TGTGCCAGCAGCCAATCCGGGACTAGCGGGGGATACGAGCAGTACTTC.

DNA of the CDR3: TGTGCCAGCAGCAGACTAGCGGGAGAGGGGGATGAGCAGTTCTTC. It translates to CASSRLAGEGDEQFF. The chain uses TRBV7-6 and TRBJ2-1, with 12 bases matching TRBD2. The CDR3 is made up of 15 amino acids. Per germline, CDR1 SGHVS and CDR2 FNYEAQ. V shed 5 bases and J 8 bases; nucleotides not matched to a gene: 7. Full variable domain (remainder filled in from reference TRBV7-6 and TRBJ2-1): GAGVSQSPRYKVTKRGQDVALRCDPISGHVSLYWYRQALGQGPEFLTYFNYEAQQDKSGLPNDRFSAERPEGSISTLTIQRTEQRDSAMYRCASSRLAGEGDEQFFGPGTRLTVL.

Of note for this clonotype: One end of the junction varies from germline; a read error may be responsible. This chain connects TRBV18 to TRBJ1-4; D is uncertain. This CDR3 contains 16 residues. Germline assignment: CDR1 KGHSH and CDR2 LQKENI. The chain's CDR3 is CASPPLREEGNEKLFF. The CDR3 nucleotides read TGTGCCAGCCCACCGTTACGGGAGGAGGGTAATGAAAAACTGTTTTTT. The entire variable domain, with the rest obtained from reference TRBV18 and TRBJ1-4, is as follows: NAGVMQNPRHLVRRRGQEARLRCSPMKGHSHVYWYRQLPEEGLKFMVYLQKENIIDESGMPKERFSAEFPKEGPSILRIQQVVRGDSAAYFCASPPLREEGNEKLFFGSGTQLSVL.

This clonotype was recorded many times. This chain links TRBV13 with TRBJ2-7; weak D call: TRBD1 (6 bases). V shed 0 bases and J shed 3 bases, with 6 bases lying between them. Germline lookup yields CDR1 PRHDT and CDR2 FYEKMQ (reference sequence). The CDR3 loop spans 13 amino acids. The CDR3 loop is CASSLGRGYEQYF. For the CDR3, the DNA is TGTGCCAGCAGCTTAGGCAGGGGCTACGAGCAGTACTTC.